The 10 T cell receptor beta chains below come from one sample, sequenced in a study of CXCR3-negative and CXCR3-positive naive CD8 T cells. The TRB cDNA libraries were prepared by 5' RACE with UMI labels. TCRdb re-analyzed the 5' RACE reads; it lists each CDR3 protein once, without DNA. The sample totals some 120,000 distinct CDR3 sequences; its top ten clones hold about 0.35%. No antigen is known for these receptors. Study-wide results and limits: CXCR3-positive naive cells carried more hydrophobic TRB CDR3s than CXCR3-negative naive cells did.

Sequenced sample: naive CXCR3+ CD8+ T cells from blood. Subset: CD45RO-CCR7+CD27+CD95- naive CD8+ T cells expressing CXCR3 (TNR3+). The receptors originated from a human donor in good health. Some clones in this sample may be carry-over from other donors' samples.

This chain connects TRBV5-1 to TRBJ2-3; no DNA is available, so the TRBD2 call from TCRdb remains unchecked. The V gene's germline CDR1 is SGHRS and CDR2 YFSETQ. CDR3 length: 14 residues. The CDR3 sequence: CASSLAVGTDTQYF.

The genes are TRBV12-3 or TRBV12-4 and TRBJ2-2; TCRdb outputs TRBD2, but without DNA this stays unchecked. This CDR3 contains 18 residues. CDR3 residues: CASSFGTSGRTHTGELFF.

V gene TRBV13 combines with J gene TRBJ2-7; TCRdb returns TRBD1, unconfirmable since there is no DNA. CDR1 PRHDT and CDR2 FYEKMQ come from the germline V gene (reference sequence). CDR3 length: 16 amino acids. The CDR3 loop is CASSPLGQGGPYEQYF.

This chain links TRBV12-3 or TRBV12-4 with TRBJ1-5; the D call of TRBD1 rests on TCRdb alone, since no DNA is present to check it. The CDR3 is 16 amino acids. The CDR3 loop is CASSSRTDYSNQPQHF.

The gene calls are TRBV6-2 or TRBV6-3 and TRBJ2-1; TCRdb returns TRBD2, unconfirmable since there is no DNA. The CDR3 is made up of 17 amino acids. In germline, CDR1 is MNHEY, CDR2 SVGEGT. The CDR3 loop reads CASSYPPYGRGLHEQFF.

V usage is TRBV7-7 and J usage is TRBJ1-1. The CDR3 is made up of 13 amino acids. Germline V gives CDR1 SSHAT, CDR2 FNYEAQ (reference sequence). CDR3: CASSLSHNTEAFF. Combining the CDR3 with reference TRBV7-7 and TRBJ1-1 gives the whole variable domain GAGVSQSPRYKVTKRGQDVTLRCDPISSHATLYWYQQALGQGPEFLTYFNYEAQPDKSGLPSDRFSAERPEGSISTLTIQRTEQRDSAMYRCASSLSHNTEAFFGQGTRLTVV.

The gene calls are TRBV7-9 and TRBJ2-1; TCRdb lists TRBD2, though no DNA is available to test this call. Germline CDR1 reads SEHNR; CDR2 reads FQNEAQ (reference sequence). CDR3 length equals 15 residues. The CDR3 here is CASSTGLARYNEQFF.

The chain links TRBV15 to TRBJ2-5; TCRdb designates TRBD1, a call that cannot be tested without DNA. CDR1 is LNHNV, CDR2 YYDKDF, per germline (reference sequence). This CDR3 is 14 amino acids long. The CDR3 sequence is CATRARGAQETQYF. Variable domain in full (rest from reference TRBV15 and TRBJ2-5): DAMVIQNPRYQVTQFGKPVTLSCSQTLNHNVMYWYQQKSSQAPKLLFHYYDKDFNNEADTPDNFQSRRPNTSFCFLDIRSPGLGDTAMYLCATRARGAQETQYFGPGTRLLVL.

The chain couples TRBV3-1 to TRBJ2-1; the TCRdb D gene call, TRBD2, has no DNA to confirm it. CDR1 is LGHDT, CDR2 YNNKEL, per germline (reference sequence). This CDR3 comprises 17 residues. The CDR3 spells CASSQGLVTSGVNEQFF.

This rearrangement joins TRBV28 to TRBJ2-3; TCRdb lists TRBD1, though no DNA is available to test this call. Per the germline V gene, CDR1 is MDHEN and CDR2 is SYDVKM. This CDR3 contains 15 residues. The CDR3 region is CASSLTYRITDTQYF.